The 6 T cell receptor beta chains below were found in one sample sequenced in a study of blood T cells in healthy people across ages. The use of a sample-barcoded 5' primer and a J-beta primer mix characterized a second PCR of 7 to 11 cycles. TCRdb fed the 5' RACE reads into MiXCR, producing one record per CDR3 protein. Seen here are about a million distinct CDR3 sequences, 45% to 60% observed once, and the top ten hold about a fifth. The sample comprised blood. These receptors came from a woman aged 60 to 75 in good health.

This clonotype has a handful of counts. The J gene is TRBJ2-7, the V gene TRBV4-1; 13 nucleotides agree with TRBD2. V dropped 4 bases and J dropped 0; count of bases not matched to a gene: 6. Germline V gene data show CDR1 as MGHRA and CDR2 as YSYEKL. The CDR3 contains 17 residues. The CDR3 is CASSLGLAGVISYEQYF. The CDR3 coding sequence is TGCGCCAGCAGCCTCGGACTAGCGGGAGTCATCTCCTACGAGCAGTACTTC.

This rearrangement joins TRBV10-3 to TRBJ2-5, with 7 bases lining up with TRBD1. Germline CDR1 reads ENHRY; CDR2 reads SYGVKD. V was clipped by 2 bases and J by 1 base; unmatched bases: 1. The CDR3 is made up of 14 amino acids. CDR3 DNA sequence: TGTGCCATCAGTGAGCGGGACAGCCAAGAGACCCAGTACTTC. Protein: CAISERDSQETQYF.

The chain couples TRBV29-1 to TRBJ1-2; D may be TRBD1 (5 bases). CDR3 length: 13 residues. Looked up from germline, CDR1 is SQVTM and CDR2 is ANQGSEA. V was shortened by 1 base and J by 5 bases, with 11 bases between the two germline ends. CDR3 protein: CSVEAGDRYGYTF. In DNA form, the CDR3 reads TGCAGCGTTGAAGCGGGGGATCGGTATGGCTACACCTTC.

This clonotype was seen a handful of times. V is TRBV6-6 and J is TRBJ1-1; TRBD1 is a possible D gene (6 bases). This CDR3 comprises 14 residues. Looked up from germline, CDR1 is MNHNY and CDR2 is SVGAGI (reference sequence). V shed 2 bases and J shed 5 bases, with 12 bases lying between them. In nucleotides, the CDR3 is TGTGCCAGCAGTTACGGGGGCGAGTCGACTGAAGCTTTCTTT. Its translation is CASSYGGESTEAFF.

V usage is TRBV4-1 and J usage is TRBJ2-5; 11 bases map to TRBD2. This CDR3 contains 16 residues. CDR1 and CDR2 from the germline V gene are MGHRA and YSYEKL. Trimming took 1 base from V and 5 from J; bases not matched to a gene: 6. CDR3 region: CASSQGLAGYEETQYF. CDR3 nucleotide sequence: TGCGCCAGCAGCCAAGGACTAGCGGGGTATGAGGAGACCCAGTACTTC.

Details on this clonotype: At one end, the junction sequence differs from germline, possibly due to a read error. The chain couples TRBV28 to TRBJ1-1; maybe TRBD1 (6 bases). The germline V gene has CDR1 MDHEN and CDR2 SYDVKM. The CDR3 consists of 13 residues. The CDR3: CTTDSSLNTEAFF. The CDR3 DNA follows: TGTACAACGGACAGCTCGTTGAATACTGAAGCTTTCTTT.